This T cell receptor (beta chain) was documented in a study of regulatory T cells in long-lasting Graves disease. As for the study in general: The definition of persistent Graves' disease was over 5 years of antithyroid drugs with positive TSH receptor antibodies. Findings of the study overall: Newly diagnosed patients had higher TCR diversity than persistent Graves' patients did.

Time point given: persistent/refractory GD, antithyroid drugs over 5 years with positive TRAb. Making the TCR library involved RNA that had been extracted from PBMCs. In this cohort, patients came from an endocrinology department located in Xi'an, China. A note on this clonotype: Its antigen is still unknown.

Both iRepertoire HTBI primers and Arm-PCR of CDR3 regions were used to build the TCR beta libraries. TCRdb used MiXCR to reprocess the multiplex PCR reads, holding one entry per CDR3 protein. The sample yields 350,000 to 450,000 distinct CDR3 sequences, roughly a fifth seen once. CDR3 size: 14 residues. The V gene lost 1 base and the J gene lost 3 bases, with 7 bases spanning the gap. Germline CDR1 and CDR2: MGHRA and YSYEKL. This specimen was peripheral blood mononuclear cells (PBMCs), taken when the disease was refractory, from a patient treated with antithyroid drugs. The chain couples TRBV4-1 to TRBJ1-5; no firm D call. The source of this sequence is a female donor with Graves disease. CDR3 amino acids: CASSQVSLNQPQHF. CDR3 in DNA: TGCGCCAGCAGCCAAGTTTCCCTCAATCAGCCCCAGCATTTT.